Here is one T cell receptor beta chain with its context. RNA totalling roughly 0.45 to 1 ug underwent reverse transcription with random hexamers. TCRdb used MiXCR to reprocess the immunoSEQ multiplex PCR reads, holding one entry per CDR3 protein. The repertoire includes around 190,000 distinct CDR3 sequences, roughly 95% of them detected once, and 0.16% sits in the top ten. These data come from a study of CD8 T cells in Susac syndrome. Losses at the gene ends were 7 bases for V and 3 bases for J; bases not matched to a gene: 16. CDR3 length: 18 amino acids. Per germline, CDR1 SNHLY and CDR2 FYNNEI. The source is a human donor with multiple sclerosis. The gene calls are TRBV2 and TRBJ2-1; 9 positions agree with TRBD2. Sequenced material: CD8+ T cells from PBMCs. The CDR3 DNA reads TGTGCCAGCATCGGCGGGAGGGTCACGCGTAAGGGCTACAATGAGCAGTTCTTC. It is translated as CASIGGRVTRKGYNEQFF.